The present T cell receptor beta chain was sequenced within a study of blood T cell repertoires in COVID-19. Whole-study context: Specimens from acute and convalescent COVID-19 originated in the United States, Italy and Spain. PBMCs, B-cell-depleted T cells, or T cells were the source of the cDNA or gDNA that made up the material.

Original processing methods: Researchers report that nucleated cell counts were estimated from reference gene primer amplification. Only in-frame clones appear in the TCRdb table, and some are missing; sequencing was by immunoSEQ multiplex PCR. From that table come the V and J calls and clone size; the DNA was used to work out D and trimming. Of about 52,000 clones listed, around 86% are singletons. J was trimmed by 5 bases and V by 7 bases; bases with no gene match: 2. Germline V gives CDR1 MNHEY, CDR2 SVGAGI. The CDR3 sequence is 12 residues long. J is TRBJ1-2 and V is TRBV6-5; 9 nucleotides line up with TRBD1. The receptor was derived from a woman at least 80 years old with acute or convalescent COVID-19. The sample taken for sequencing was peripheral blood. Here the CDR3 DNA reads TGTGCCAGCAAGGGACAGGGATATGGCTACACCTTC. Translating it yields CASKGQGYGYTF.